Each of the 13 T cell receptor beta chains below was sequenced from the same sample in a study of blood T cell repertoires in COVID-19. Profiled with immunoSEQ multiplex PCR; TCRdb holds only in-frame clones, not every one. This table has 200,000 to 250,000 clones, around 82% appearing once. Sequenced material: peripheral blood. The receptors come from a woman in her 70s with acute or convalescent COVID-19.

In its sample, this clone was seen a few times. The chain couples TRBV10-3 to TRBJ1-4; D is undetermined. Germline V gives CDR1 ENHRY, CDR2 SYGVKD. This CDR3 contains 14 residues. V shed 0 bases and J shed 5 bases, with 7 bases lying between them. The CDR3 DNA is TGTGCCATCAGTGAGTCGACTGGAAATGAAAAACTGTTTTTT. Amino acids: CAISESTGNEKLFF.

In this sample, this clone turned up once. The chain employs TRBV19 and TRBJ2-3; 12 positions agree with TRBD2. This CDR3 has 17 amino acids. V lost 4 bases, J lost 4 bases, and 9 bases stayed unmatched. Germline-derived CDR1 and CDR2 are LNHDA and SQIVND (reference sequence). The DNA of the CDR3 is TGTGCCAGTAGTAAGGGCTCGACTAGCGGGAGCCCAGATACGCAGTATTTT. Amino acids: CASSKGSTSGSPDTQYF.

The chain carries TRBV7-3 and TRBJ2-2; 8 nucleotides align to TRBD2. V lost 1 base, J lost 4 bases, and 8 bases stayed unmatched. In germline, CDR1 is SGHTA, CDR2 FQGTGA. The CDR3 is made up of 17 amino acids. CDR3: CASSLMGGGRTTGELFF. In DNA form, the CDR3 reads TGTGCCAGCAGCTTAATGGGTGGCGGGAGGACCACCGGGGAGCTGTTTTTT.

V and J are TRBV10-2 and TRBJ2-3, with TRBD2 matching over 11 bases. CDR1 is WSHSY and CDR2 is SAAADI in the germline V gene. The CDR3 is 15 amino acids. The junction had 4 bases not matched to a gene; V was cut back by 4 bases and J by 4 bases. CDR3 DNA: TGCGCCAGCAGTGCTAGCGGGAGGCTGGCAGATACGCAGTATTTT. Its protein product is CASSASGRLADTQYF.

The CDR3 sequence: CASSQLTSGSTDTQYF. In DNA form, the CDR3 reads TGTGCCAGCTCCCAACTCACTAGCGGGAGCACAGATACGCAGTATTTT. The chain has TRBV18 and TRBJ2-3; TRBD2 agrees at 9 bases. This CDR3 is built from 16 residues. The ends lost 6 bases at V and 0 bases at J; junction bases unmatched: 7. Germline-derived CDR1 and CDR2 are KGHSH and LQKENI.

For this clone: This specimen includes other DNA sequences encoding the same CDR3. This chain uses TRBV7-9 with TRBJ1-1; 7 nucleotides line up with TRBD1. The CDR3 length is 14 residues. V trimming: 5 bases; J trimming: 1 base; junction bases outside the gene matches: 4. The germline V gene encodes CDR1 SEHNR and CDR2 FQNEAQ (reference sequence). In nucleotides, the CDR3 is TGTGCCAGCAGCCTAGGACAGGCGAACACTGAAGCTTTCTTT. Its protein product is CASSLGQANTEAFF.

The count of this clone is one. This chain links TRBV28 with TRBJ1-1; possible D gene TRBD1, 6 bases. CDR3 size: 15 residues. With 5 bases removed from V and 1 base from J, the gap between germline ends came to 14 bases. CDR1 is MDHEN, CDR2 SYDVKM, per germline. CDR3 region: CASSKYETGNTEAFF. CDR3 nucleotides: TGTGCCAGCAGTAAATACGAGACAGGGAACACTGAAGCTTTCTTT. The full variable domain, its missing parts supplied by reference TRBV28 and TRBJ1-1, is DVKVTQSSRYLVKRTGEKVFLECVQDMDHENMFWYRQDPGLGLRLIYFSYDVKMKEKGDIPEGYSVSREKKERFSLILESASTNQTSMYLCASSKYETGNTEAFFGQGTRLTVV.

This clone showed up just a few times. The chain combines TRBV6-6 with TRBJ1-1; the D gene is possibly TRBD1 (6 bases). The CDR3 is made up of 15 amino acids. The V end lost 5 bases, the J end lost 0 bases, and 13 bases lay between the germline ends. CDR1 and CDR2 (germline): MNHNY, SVGAGI (reference sequence). CDR3 protein: CASSTRTDMNTEAFF. The CDR3 DNA reads TGTGCCAGCAGTACCCGGACAGACATGAACACTGAAGCTTTCTTT.

This sequence joins TRBV28 and TRBJ1-5; tentative D call: TRBD1 (5 bases). Germline V lookup: CDR1 MDHEN, CDR2 SYDVKM. The CDR3 has 13 residues. Trimming left V 6 bases short and J 7 bases short, with 13 bases between. The CDR3, as DNA: TGTGCCAGCAGGCGGGGGGTAGGACAGCCCCAGCATTTT. Protein product: CASRRGVGQPQHF.

The gene calls are TRBV3-1 (or the pseudogene TRBV3-2) and TRBJ2-3; 15 positions agree with TRBD2. The trim removed 4 bases at V and 3 bases at J, leaving 5 bases unmatched. CDR3 length: 17 residues. CDR1 and CDR2 from the germline V gene are LGHDT and YNNKEL (reference sequence). The CDR3 protein is CASSRGLAGGPTDTQYF. In nucleotides, the CDR3 is TGTGCCAGCAGCCGCGGACTAGCGGGAGGGCCGACAGATACGCAGTATTTT.

The J gene is TRBJ2-1, the V gene TRBV7-9, with D perhaps TRBD2 (6 bases). Deletions cut 1 base from V and 3 bases from J, with 19 bases between. Germline V gene lookup returns CDR1 SEHNR and CDR2 FQNEAQ (reference sequence). CDR3 size: 18 residues. Written as DNA, the CDR3 is TGTGCCAGCAGCTTAGGTGGAGGGTATGGAGTCTTCTACAATGAGCAGTTCTTC. This codes for CASSLGGGYGVFYNEQFF.

The chain carries TRBV2 and TRBJ2-2; 8 bases agree with TRBD1. The J segment lost 6 bases and the V segment lost 6 bases, leaving 6 bases of the junction unmatched. From germline, CDR1 is SNHLY and CDR2 FYNNEI. This CDR3 is 14 amino acids long. In DNA form, the CDR3 reads TGTGCCAGCAGCGAGACGGACAGGGCCGGGGAGCTGTTTTTT. Translated: CASSETDRAGELFF.

CDR3 bases: TGTGCCAGCAGGGCCTGGGGGGTCGAGGACAATGAGCAGTTCTTC. Amino acid sequence: CASRAWGVEDNEQFF. The chain carries TRBV6-5 and TRBJ2-1; D might be TRBD2 (6 bases). The V gene's germline CDR1 is MNHEY and CDR2 SVGAGI. This CDR3 has 15 amino acids. V lost 6 bases and J lost 5, with 17 bases in between.